The clone carrying this T cell receptor (beta chain) was seen a handful of times. Its antigen remains unidentified. The study left out patients who had uncontrolled infection, other autoimmune disease, pregnancy or lactation. The authors obtained PBMCs from more than 8 ml of fresh peripheral blood. This sample stems from a study of T cells in Graves' hyperthyroidism and ophthalmopathy. Amplification of TCR beta CDR3 regions used RNA as the template. First-round RT-PCR targeting the TCR CDR3 was performed with the HTBI primer set. MiXCR was run by TCRdb on the multiplex PCR reads, yielding one entry per CDR3 protein. The table has over 400,000 distinct CDR3 sequences, 22% seen once. General study findings and limits: Also found in blood were most expanded thyroid clonotypes above 0.001. The model anticipated ophthalmopathy a median around six months pre-onset.

This CDR3 region has 19 residues. Germline loops: CDR1 MNHNS, CDR2 SASEGT. Losses at the gene ends were 6 bases for V and 0 bases for J; bases not matched to a gene: 15. This chain connects TRBV6-1 to TRBJ2-3; the match to TRBD1 covers 10 bases. The receptor comes from a woman in her 70s with Graves' ophthalmopathy. Material for sequencing was blood. CDR3 coding DNA: TGTGCCAGCAGCCATTCGACAGGGGGCCGACGATCTAGCACAGATACGCAGTATTTT. It specifies CASSHSTGGRRSSTDTQYF.